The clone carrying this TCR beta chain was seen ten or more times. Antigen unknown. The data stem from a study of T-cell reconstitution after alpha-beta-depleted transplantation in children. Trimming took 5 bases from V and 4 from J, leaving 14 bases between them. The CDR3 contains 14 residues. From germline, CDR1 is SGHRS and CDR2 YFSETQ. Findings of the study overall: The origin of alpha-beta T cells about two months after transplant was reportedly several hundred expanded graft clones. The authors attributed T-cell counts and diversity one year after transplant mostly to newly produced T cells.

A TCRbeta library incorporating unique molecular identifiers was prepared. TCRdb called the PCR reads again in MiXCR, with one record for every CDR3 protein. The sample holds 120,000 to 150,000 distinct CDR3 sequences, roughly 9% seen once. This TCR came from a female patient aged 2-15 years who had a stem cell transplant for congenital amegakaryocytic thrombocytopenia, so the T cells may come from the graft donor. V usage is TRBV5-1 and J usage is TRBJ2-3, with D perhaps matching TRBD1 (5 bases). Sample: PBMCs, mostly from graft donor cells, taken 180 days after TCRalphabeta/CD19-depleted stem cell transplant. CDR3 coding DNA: TGCGCCAGCAGTAGGGTAGGGGTGGCAGATACGCAGTATTTT. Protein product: CASSRVGVADTQYF.